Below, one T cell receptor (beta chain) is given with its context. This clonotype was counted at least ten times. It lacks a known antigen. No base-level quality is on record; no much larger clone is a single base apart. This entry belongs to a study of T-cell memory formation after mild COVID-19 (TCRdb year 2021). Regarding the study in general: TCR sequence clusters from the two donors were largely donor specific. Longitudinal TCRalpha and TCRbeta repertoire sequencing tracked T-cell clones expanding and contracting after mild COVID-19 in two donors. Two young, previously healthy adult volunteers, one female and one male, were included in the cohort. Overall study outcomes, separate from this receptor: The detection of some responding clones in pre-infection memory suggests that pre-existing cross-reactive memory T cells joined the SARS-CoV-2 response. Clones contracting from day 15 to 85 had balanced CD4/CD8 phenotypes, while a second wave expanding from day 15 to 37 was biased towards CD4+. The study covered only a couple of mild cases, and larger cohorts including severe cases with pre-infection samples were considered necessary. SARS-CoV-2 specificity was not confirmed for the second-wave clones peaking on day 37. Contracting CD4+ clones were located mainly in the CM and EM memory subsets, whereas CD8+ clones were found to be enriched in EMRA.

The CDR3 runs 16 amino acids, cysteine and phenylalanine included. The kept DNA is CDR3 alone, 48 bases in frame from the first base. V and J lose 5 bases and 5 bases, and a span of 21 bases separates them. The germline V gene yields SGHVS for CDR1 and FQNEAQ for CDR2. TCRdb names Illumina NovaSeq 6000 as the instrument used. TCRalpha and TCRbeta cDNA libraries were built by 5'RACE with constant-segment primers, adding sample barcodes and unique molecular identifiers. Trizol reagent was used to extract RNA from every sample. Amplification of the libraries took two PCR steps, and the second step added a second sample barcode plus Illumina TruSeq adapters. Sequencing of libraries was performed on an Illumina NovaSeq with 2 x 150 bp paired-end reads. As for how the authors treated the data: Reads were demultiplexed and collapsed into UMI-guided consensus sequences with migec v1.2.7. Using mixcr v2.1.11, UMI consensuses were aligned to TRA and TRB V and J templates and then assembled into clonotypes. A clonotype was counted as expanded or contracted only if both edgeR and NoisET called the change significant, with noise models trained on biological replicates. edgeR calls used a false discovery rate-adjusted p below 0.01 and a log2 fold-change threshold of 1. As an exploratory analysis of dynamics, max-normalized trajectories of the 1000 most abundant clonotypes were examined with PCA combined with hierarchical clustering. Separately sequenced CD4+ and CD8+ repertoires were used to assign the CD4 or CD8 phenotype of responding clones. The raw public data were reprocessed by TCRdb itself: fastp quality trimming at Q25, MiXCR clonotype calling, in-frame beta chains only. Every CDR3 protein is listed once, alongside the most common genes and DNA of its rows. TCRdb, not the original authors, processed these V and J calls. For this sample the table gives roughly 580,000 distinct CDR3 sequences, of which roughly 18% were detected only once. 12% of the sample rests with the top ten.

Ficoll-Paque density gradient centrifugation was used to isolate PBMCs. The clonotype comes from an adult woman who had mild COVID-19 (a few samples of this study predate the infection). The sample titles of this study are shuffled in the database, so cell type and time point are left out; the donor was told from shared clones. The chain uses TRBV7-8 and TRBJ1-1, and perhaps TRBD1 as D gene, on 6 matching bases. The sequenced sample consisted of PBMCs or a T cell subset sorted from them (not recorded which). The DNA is TGTGCCAGCAGCCCAGTAACAGGGTGGGTAGAGACTGAAGCTTTCTTT. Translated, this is CASSPVTGWVETEAFF.